The entry below gives a single T cell receptor (beta chain) sequence along with its context. The CDR3 runs to 15 residues. The ends were cut back, 7 bases at V and 0 bases at J, with 15 bases in the middle. The germline CDR1 and CDR2 sequences are PRHDT and FYEKMQ (reference sequence). The table came from immunoSEQ multiplex PCR; TCRdb's copy has only in-frame clones and leaves some out. The profile shows approximately 1,500,000 clones, roughly 97% of them singletons. The data are from a study of shared clonotypes between healthy human individuals. V gene TRBV13 combines with J gene TRBJ1-1; D remains unclear. This receptor was identified in a man younger than 45 in good health. The sequenced sample was naive CD4+ T cells sorted from blood. The subset here: CD45RA+ positively selected. DNA for the CDR3: TGTGCCAGCACCAGAGATCTCCTGGTGAACACTGAAGCTTTCTTT. Translated, it gives CASTRDLLVNTEAFF.